A single sample gave rise to the 20 T cell receptor beta chains below, sequenced in a study of siplizumab effects on memory and regulatory T cells. Clones were sequenced by immunoSEQ multiplex PCR, and TCRdb holds only the in-frame ones, with some missing. The sample consists of some 100,000 clones, 93% of them appearing once. The material sequenced was non-Treg CD4+ T cells sorted from blood. The receptor source for this set is a human donor in good health.

This chain links TRBV28 with TRBJ1-5; maybe TRBD1 (5 bases). Germline lookup yields CDR1 MDHEN and CDR2 SYDVKM. The CDR3 runs to 21 residues. Trimming shortened V by 6 bases and J by 4 bases, and 34 bases separated the two germline ends. CDR3 loop: CASRSRLLRSDSFLGNQPQHF. The CDR3 DNA reads as TGTGCCAGCAGGTCCAGGTTATTGAGATCTGACAGCTTCTTAGGGAATCAGCCCCAGCATTTT.

The chain joins TRBV4-2 to TRBJ2-2; maybe TRBD2 (6 bases). Trimming stripped 3 bases from V and 6 bases from J, with 11 bases between. CDR1 is LGHNA and CDR2 is YNFKEQ in the germline V gene. This CDR3 has 14 amino acids. Written as DNA, the CDR3 is TGTGCCAGCAGCCACGGGACTGCCCCCGGGGAGCTGTTTTTT. It codes for CASSHGTAPGELFF.

This chain uses TRBV11-3 with TRBJ2-3; D is possibly TRBD1 (5 bases). This CDR3 comprises 16 residues. Germline CDR1 reads SGHNT; CDR2 reads YENEEA. V was clipped by 1 base and J by 2 bases, with 13 bases between them. CDR3 coding DNA: TGTGCCAGCAGCTTAGGGGCCAGGGAAAACACAGATACGCAGTATTTT. Encoded protein: CASSLGARENTDTQYF.

The chain carries TRBV21-1 and TRBJ2-7; the table's D gene call, TRBD1, was not cross checked with the DNA. TRBV21-1 constitutes a pseudogene. The CDR3 has 14 amino acids. The DNA for the CDR3 is TGTGCCAACAAACCGGTTAGGGGATCCTACGAGCAGTACTTC. It specifies CANKPVRGSYEQYF.

The chain employs TRBV19 and TRBJ1-2; D remains ambiguous. Germline lookup yields CDR1 LNHDA and CDR2 SQIVND (reference sequence). CDR3 size: 12 residues. V dropped 5 bases and J dropped 3 bases, with 7 bases sitting between them. This CDR3 reads CASSQSHYGYTF. The CDR3 DNA sequence: TGTGCCAGTAGTCAGAGCCACTATGGCTACACCTTC.

This clone was detected only once. The chain uses TRBV5-5 and TRBJ1-1; D is undetermined. CDR1 and CDR2 from the germline V gene are SGHKS and YYEKEE (reference sequence). V was clipped by 2 bases and J by 2 bases, with 10 bases between them. This CDR3 spans 14 amino acids. CDR3 amino acids: CASSLIAVNTEAFF. CDR3 DNA: TGTGCCAGCAGCTTAATTGCGGTAAACACTGAAGCTTTCTTT.

The chain employs TRBV7-3 and TRBJ2-7, with TRBD2 identical over 8 bases. The CDR3 is made up of 15 amino acids. The germline V gene encodes CDR1 SGHTA and CDR2 FQGTGA. V was pared by 3 bases and J by 0 bases, with 4 bases of the junction left unmatched. The CDR3 protein is CASSLGSGASYEQYF. CDR3 bases: TGTGCCAGCAGCTTGGGTAGCGGGGCCTCCTACGAGCAGTACTTC.

This clone was observed a few times. This rearrangement joins TRBV19 to TRBJ2-2; no clear D. The CDR3 length is 13 residues. The V end lost 6 bases, the J end lost 1 base, and 6 bases lay between the germline ends. CDR1 and CDR2 from the germline V gene are LNHDA and SQIVND (reference sequence). CDR3 in amino acids: CASRTQNTGELFF. The CDR3 nucleotides read TGTGCCAGTAGGACCCAGAACACCGGGGAGCTGTTTTTT.

This chain connects TRBV6-6 to TRBJ2-5, with 10 bases identical to TRBD1. V lost 6 bases, J lost 5 bases, and 9 bases stayed unmatched. The CDR3 consists of 15 residues. Germline V gene sequence: CDR1 MNHNY, CDR2 SVGAGI (reference sequence). CDR3 coding DNA: TGTGCCAGCAGAGCCTCCGGACAGGGGGGGGAGACCCAGTACTTC. This sequence encodes CASRASGQGGETQYF.

The V call is TRBV7-9, the J call TRBJ1-3; D unclear. This CDR3 comprises 14 residues. Germline V gene lookup returns CDR1 SEHNR and CDR2 FQNEAQ (reference sequence). V was clipped by 5 bases and J by 0 bases, with 8 bases between them. The CDR3 here is CASSPGLSGNTIYF. As DNA, the CDR3 is TGTGCCAGCAGCCCTGGGCTCTCTGGAAACACCATATATTTT. Based on the CDR3 plus reference TRBV7-9 and TRBJ1-3, the full variable domain is DTGVSQNPRHKITKRGQNVTFRCDPISEHNRLYWYRQTLGQGPEFLTYFQNEAQLEKSRLLSDRFSAERPKGSFSTLEIQRTEQGDSAMYLCASSPGLSGNTIYFGEGSWLTVV.

The rearrangement joins TRBV7-3 to TRBJ2-3; possible D gene TRBD2, 7 bases. V shed 2 bases and J shed 1 base, with 10 bases lying between them. CDR1 and CDR2 (germline): SGHTA, FQGTGA. The CDR3 totals 15 residues. In DNA, the CDR3 is TGTGCCAGCAGCTTAGGGGGGGCCGGCACAGATACGCAGTATTTT. It yields the protein CASSLGGAGTDTQYF.

The table lists this clone with a count of one. The chain employs TRBV2 and TRBJ1-4; D call uncertain. Trimming left V 4 bases short and J 7 bases short, with 13 bases between. This CDR3 spans 14 amino acids. The germline CDR1 and CDR2 sequences are SNHLY and FYNNEI. The DNA of the CDR3 is TGTGCCAGCAGTGTGGGCCACTGGGGTGAAAAACTGTTTTTT. Encoded protein: CASSVGHWGEKLFF.

This clone was detected only once. The chain has TRBV6-6 and TRBJ1-4; perhaps TRBD1 as D (5 bases). The CDR3 covers 14 residues. Trimming took off 3 bases at V and 1 base at J, with 6 bases between the two ends. Germline-derived CDR1 and CDR2 are MNHNY and SVGAGI (reference sequence). CDR3 DNA: TGTGCCAGCAGTTATCAGGGAACTAATGAAAAACTGTTTTTT. It yields the protein CASSYQGTNEKLFF.

The chain recombines TRBV5-1 with TRBJ2-7, with D uncertain. The germline V gene has CDR1 SGHRS and CDR2 YFSETQ. The CDR3 contains 12 residues. V was shortened by 0 bases and J by 1 base, with 2 bases between the two germline ends. The DNA for the CDR3 is TGCGCCAGCAGCTTGGTATCCTACGAGCAGTACTTC. Protein sequence: CASSLVSYEQYF.

The chain has TRBV18 and TRBJ1-1; D gene unclear. The CDR3 has 14 residues. CDR1 is KGHSH, CDR2 LQKENI, per germline. V lost 3 bases and J lost 0, with 8 bases in between. CDR3 loop: CASSPPTLNTEAFF. CDR3 sequence (DNA): TGTGCCAGCTCACCCCCCACACTGAACACTGAAGCTTTCTTT. Full variable domain (rest looked up from reference TRBV18 and TRBJ1-1): NAGVMQNPRHLVRRRGQEARLRCSPMKGHSHVYWYRQLPEEGLKFMVYLQKENIIDESGMPKERFSAEFPKEGPSILRIQQVVRGDSAAYFCASSPPTLNTEAFFGQGTRLTVV.

The rearrangement uses TRBV5-1 and TRBJ2-5; D is perhaps TRBD1 (6 bases). This CDR3 contains 14 residues. The V and J ends lost 4 bases and 2 bases respectively, with 12 bases between them. Germline CDR1 and CDR2: SGHRS and YFSETQ. CDR3 protein: CASSAGERQETQYF. The CDR3 region has the DNA TGCGCCAGCAGCGCAGGGGAGCGGCAAGAGACCCAGTACTTC.

The rearrangement uses TRBV2 and TRBJ1-4; D is unclear. The germline V gene has CDR1 SNHLY and CDR2 FYNNEI. This CDR3 has 10 amino acids. Trimming shortened V by 6 bases and J by 13 bases, and 9 bases separated the two germline ends. This CDR3 is CASRAGGLFF. CDR3 in DNA: TGTGCCAGCAGGGCCGGAGGACTGTTTTTT. The variable domain in full, completed from reference TRBV2 and TRBJ1-4, reads EPEVTQTPSHQVTQMGQEVILRCVPISNHLYFYWYRQILGQKVEFLVSFYNNEISEKSEIFDDQFSVERPDGSNFTLKIRSTKLEDSAMYFCASRAGGLFFGSGTQLSVL.

The chain joins TRBV21-1 to TRBJ2-7. TRBV21-1 is a documented pseudogene. The CDR3 contains 15 residues. CDR3 residues: CASSKEADGDYEQYF. The DNA for the CDR3 is TGTGCCAGCAGCAAAGAGGCGGACGGAGATTACGAGCAGTACTTC.

V gene TRBV5-6 combines with J gene TRBJ2-2, with D tentatively TRBD1 (6 bases). CDR3 length: 15 amino acids. The V gene's germline CDR1 is SGHDT and CDR2 YYEEEE. Trimming cost V 2 bases and J 4 bases, with 12 bases left between them. CDR3 nucleotide sequence: TGTGCCAGCAGCTTTGGGATAGGGGGCACCGGGGAGCTGTTTTTT. Translated: CASSFGIGGTGELFF.

The rearrangement joins TRBV6-6 to TRBJ1-1; D may be TRBD1 (5 bases). The CDR3 has 12 residues. The V and J ends lost 6 bases and 3 bases respectively, with 8 bases between them. The V gene's germline CDR1 is MNHNY and CDR2 SVGAGI (reference sequence). DNA of the CDR3: TGTGCCAGCAGCGGACACTACACTGAAGCTTTCTTT. Translating gives CASSGHYTEAFF.